Listed below are T cell receptor beta chains from one sample, sequenced in a study of T-cell reconstitution after alpha-beta-depleted transplantation in children. TCRdb re-derived calls from the PCR reads in MiXCR, one entry per CDR3 protein. The sample consists of some 200,000 distinct CDR3 sequences, roughly 6% of them appearing once. This sample comprised PBMCs, obtained before TCRalphabeta/CD19-depleted stem cell transplant. Every receptor here comes from a girl less than two years old with combined immunodeficiency, due to receive a stem cell transplant. Both conserved end residues are part of each CDR3. A D gene is named only where the DNA matches it firmly. The size entry is marked missing in some rows and otherwise reads once, few, many or a size class.

CDR3 protein,CDR3 DNA,clone size,V gene,D gene,J gene
CASSQDFSGGELFF,TGCGCCAGCAGCCAAGATTTCAGTGGCGGGGAGCTGTTTTTT,.,TRBV4-3,.,TRBJ2-2
CSVGGLHGYTF,TGCAGCGTAGGAGGGTTGCATGGCTACACCTTC,many,TRBV29-1,.,TRBJ1-2
CASSQERQSYEQYF,TGTGCCAGCAGCCAAGAGAGACAGAGCTACGAGCAGTACTTC,many,TRBV14,.,TRBJ2-7
CSVFAGGNEQYF,TGCAGCGTTTTTGCAGGGGGCAACGAGCAGTACTTC,few,TRBV29-1,TRBD1,TRBJ2-7
CSATRTSENTGELFF,TGCAGTGCTACCAGGACTAGCGAAAACACCGGGGAGCTGTTTTTT,many,TRBV20-1,TRBD2,TRBJ2-2
CASSSSPEPQHF,TGTGCCAGCAGTTCATCCCCGGAGCCCCAGCATTTT,many,TRBV12-3/TRBV12-4,.,TRBJ1-5
CASSYGASNSPLHF,TGTGCCAGCAGCTACGGGGCCTCCAATTCACCCCTCCACTTT,many,TRBV6-2/TRBV6-3,.,TRBJ1-6
CASEAGDTDTQYF,TGTGCCAGCGAAGCGGGGGACACAGATACGCAGTATTTT,.,TRBV6-1,TRBD2,TRBJ2-3
CSVEELWETQYF,TGCAGCGTTGAAGAGTTGTGGGAGACCCAGTACTTC,many,TRBV29-1,.,TRBJ2-5
CASSTRQGGNTGELFF,TGTGCCAGCAGCACCCGACAGGGCGGGAACACCGGGGAGCTGTTTTTT,many,TRBV21-1,.,TRBJ2-2
CASSQVGPRNTIYF,TGTGCCAGCAGCCAAGTAGGACCCCGAAACACCATATATTTT,.,TRBV14,.,TRBJ1-3
CSAMMPSGTGIKQPQHF,TGCAGTGCTATGATGCCATCGGGGACAGGGATTAAGCAGCCCCAGCATTTT,many,TRBV20-1,TRBD1,TRBJ1-5
CASSFAGGTQYF,TGTGCCAGCAGCTTTGCAGGAGGGACCCAGTACTTC,.,TRBV7-2,.,TRBJ2-5
CSAPRLAGGMGETQYF,TGCAGTGCCCCAAGACTAGCGGGAGGGATGGGGGAGACCCAGTACTTC,many,TRBV20-1,TRBD2,TRBJ2-5
CETSRDNEQFF,TGTGAGACCTCCCGGGACAATGAGCAGTTCTTC,few,TRBV2,.,TRBJ2-1
CASSRDGHTGELFF,TGTGCCAGCAGCCGGGACGGACACACCGGGGAGCTGTTTTTT,many,TRBV9,.,TRBJ2-2
CSARDRLAGWGTQYF,TGCAGTGCTAGAGATCGACTAGCGGGGTGGGGCACGCAGTATTTT,many,TRBV20-1,TRBD2,TRBJ2-3
CSAINLPLGGQIPYEQYF,TGCAGCGCCATCAATCTCCCCCTGGGGGGGCAAATCCCCTACGAGCAGTACTTC,many,TRBV29-1,.,TRBJ2-7
CASSLGPSADNYGYTF,TGCGCCAGCAGCTTGGGACCGTCGGCGGACAACTATGGCTACACCTTC,many,TRBV5-1,.,TRBJ1-2
CASSQFRPFNTGELFF,TGTGCCAGCAGTCAGTTTCGACCGTTTAACACCGGGGAGCTGTTTTTT,once,TRBV28,.,TRBJ2-2
CSARDGLALNEQFF,TGCAGTGCTAGAGATGGACTAGCTCTCAATGAGCAGTTCTTC,many,TRBV20-1,TRBD2,TRBJ2-1
CSVDLVRAEYGYTF,TGCAGCGTTGATCTTGTGAGGGCAGAGTATGGCTACACCTTC,many,TRBV29-1,.,TRBJ1-2
CASSEQGPLRGTQYF,TGTGCCAGCAGCGAACAGGGCCCGTTAAGAGGGACCCAGTACTTC,many,TRBV7-2,.,TRBJ2-5
CASSLGLPSYNEQFF,TGTGCCAGCAGCTTAGGCCTCCCGAGTTACAATGAGCAGTTCTTC,many,TRBV7-3,.,TRBJ2-1
CSAREGRPYNSPLHF,TGCAGTGCTAGAGAGGGCCGGCCCTATAATTCACCCCTCCACTTT,many,TRBV20-1,.,TRBJ1-6
CASSQRGLNEQFF,TGTGCCAGCAGTCAAAGGGGGCTGAATGAGCAGTTCTTC,many,TRBV28,TRBD1,TRBJ2-1
CASSPGTDYEQYF,TGTGCCAGCAGCCCCGGGACGGACTACGAGCAGTACTTC,.,TRBV6-2/TRBV6-3,.,TRBJ2-7
CASSFNRGPGTEAFF,TGTGCCAGCAGCTTTAACAGGGGGCCGGGAACTGAAGCTTTCTTT,many,TRBV7-9,TRBD1,TRBJ1-1
CAISELRTSGVTDTQYF,TGTGCCATCAGTGAGTTAAGGACTAGCGGAGTGACAGATACGCAGTATTTT,many,TRBV10-3,TRBD2,TRBJ2-3
CASSWPGASAINNEQFF,TGCGCCAGCAGCTGGCCGGGGGCTAGCGCCATAAACAATGAGCAGTTCTTC,.,TRBV5-1,.,TRBJ2-1
CSVEEQGTYEQYF,TGCAGCGTTGAAGAACAGGGCACCTACGAGCAGTACTTC,.,TRBV29-1,.,TRBJ2-7
CASSFPGNQPQHF,TGTGCCAGCAGTTTCCCGGGCAATCAGCCCCAGCATTTT,many,TRBV6-2/TRBV6-3,.,TRBJ1-5
CASSFLGGSGYTF,TGTGCCAGCAGTTTTTTAGGGGGTTCCGGCTACACCTTC,.,TRBV27,.,TRBJ1-2
CATSRDRRAPDTQYF,TGTGCCACCAGCAGAGATCGGCGGGCACCAGATACGCAGTATTTT,many,TRBV15,.,TRBJ2-3
CASSYSWDGYNEQFF,TGTGCCAGCAGTTACTCATGGGACGGGTACAATGAGCAGTTCTTC,many,TRBV6-2/TRBV6-3,.,TRBJ2-1
CASGFLPVDEKLFF,TGTGCCAGCGGCTTTCTCCCGGTAGACGAAAAACTGTTTTTT,many,TRBV27,.,TRBJ1-4
CASSLDAGIHTEAFF,TGCGCCAGCAGCTTGGACGCGGGGATACACACTGAAGCTTTCTTT,many,TRBV5-1,.,TRBJ1-1
CASTPRGPGTANEQFF,TGTGCCAGCACCCCTCGGGGCCCCGGGACGGCCAATGAGCAGTTCTTC,many,TRBV28,.,TRBJ2-1
CASRETGEKYGYTF,TGTGCCAGCAGGGAAACAGGGGAGAAGTATGGCTACACCTTC,many,TRBV25-1,TRBD1,TRBJ1-2
CSATGVGTSGSTEQFF,TGCAGTGCCACCGGCGTAGGGACTAGCGGGAGTACTGAGCAGTTCTTC,many,TRBV20-1,TRBD2,TRBJ2-1
CSVGAGGYEQYF,TGCAGCGTTGGGGCAGGGGGATACGAGCAGTACTTC,many,TRBV29-1,TRBD1,TRBJ2-7
CASSLRVRVSGELFF,TGTGCCAGCAGTTTAAGGGTCAGGGTCTCCGGGGAGCTGTTTTTT,many,TRBV12-3/TRBV12-4,.,TRBJ2-2
CAISVGSSYEQYF,TGTGCCATTTCCGTGGGTAGCTCCTACGAGCAGTACTTC,many,TRBV10-3,.,TRBJ2-7
CSAEFGERVGETQYF,TGCAGTGCTGAATTTGGTGAGAGGGTCGGAGAGACCCAGTACTTC,many,TRBV20-1,.,TRBJ2-5
CASSGQGPKRRYTEAFF,TGTGCCAGCAGTGGACAGGGGCCAAAAAGAAGATACACTGAAGCTTTCTTT,many,TRBV6-1,TRBD1,TRBJ1-1
CASSSGVRASYGYTF,TGTGCCAGCAGTTCTGGGGTACGTGCCTCCTATGGCTACACCTTC,many,TRBV12-3/TRBV12-4,.,TRBJ1-2
CASGFRPNTEAFF,TGTGCTAGTGGTTTCAGACCGAACACTGAAGCTTTCTTT,many,TRBV12-5,.,TRBJ1-1
CATRAGGRGGYTF,TGTGCCACCAGGGCGGGAGGGCGAGGCGGCTACACCTTC,many,TRBV24-1,.,TRBJ1-2
CASSRTAMNTEAFF,TGTGCCAGCAGTCGGACAGCCATGAACACTGAAGCTTTCTTT,few,TRBV7-3,.,TRBJ1-1
CASSLGHGGSYNEQFF,TGTGCCAGCAGCTTAGGACACGGGGGCTCCTACAATGAGCAGTTCTTC,many,TRBV7-9,.,TRBJ2-1
CSAGVGTNEKLFF,TGCAGCGCCGGGGTGGGAACTAATGAAAAACTGTTTTTT,many,TRBV29-1,.,TRBJ1-4
CASGASGFSYEQYF,TGTGCCAGCGGGGCTAGCGGGTTTTCCTACGAGCAGTACTTC,few,TRBV7-2,TRBD2,TRBJ2-7
CASSLWSNTEAFF,TGCGCCAGCAGCTTGTGGAGTAACACTGAAGCTTTCTTT,.,TRBV5-1,.,TRBJ1-1
CASTRGDSYTGELFF,TGTGCCAGCACTCGTGGGGACAGTTACACCGGGGAGCTGTTTTTT,many,TRBV21-1,.,TRBJ2-2
CCARDFRSKLPYNEQFF,TGCTGTGCTAGAGATTTTCGGAGTAAACTTCCATACAATGAGCAGTTCTTC,few,TRBV20-1,.,TRBJ2-1
CASSYSGGPSSGNTIYF,TGTGCCAGCAGTTACTCGGGGGGCCCGAGCTCTGGAAACACCATATATTTT,few,TRBV6-5,.,TRBJ1-3
CASGLGLISGQNYNEQFF,TGTGCTAGTGGTTTGGGCCTCATTTCGGGACAGAATTACAATGAGCAGTTCTTC,many,TRBV12-5,TRBD1,TRBJ2-1
CASSRDWGETQYF,TGTGCCAGCTCACGGGACTGGGGGGAGACCCAGTACTTC,many,TRBV27,.,TRBJ2-5
CASSQGTGPYGYTF,TGTGCCAGCAGCCAAGGGACAGGCCCCTATGGCTACACCTTC,.,TRBV7-2,TRBD1,TRBJ1-2
CASSSTQGSRRSGTEAFF,TGTGCCAGCAGTTCCACACAAGGCAGCCGCAGGTCGGGCACTGAAGCTTTCTTT,many,TRBV11-1,.,TRBJ1-1